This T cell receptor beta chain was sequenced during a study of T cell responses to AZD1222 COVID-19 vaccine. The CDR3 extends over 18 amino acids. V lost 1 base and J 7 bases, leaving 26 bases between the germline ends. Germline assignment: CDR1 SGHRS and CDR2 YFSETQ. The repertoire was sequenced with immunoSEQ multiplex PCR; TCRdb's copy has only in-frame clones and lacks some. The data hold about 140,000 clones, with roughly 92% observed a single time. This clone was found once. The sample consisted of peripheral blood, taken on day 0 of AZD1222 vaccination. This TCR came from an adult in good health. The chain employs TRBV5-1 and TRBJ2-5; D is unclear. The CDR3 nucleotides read TGCGCCAGCAGCTTGCTTCCCCCAAACCCCGGGTCCTTAGGGACCCAGTACTTC. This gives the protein CASSLLPPNPGSLGTQYF.